A selection of T cell receptor beta chains follows, all from one sample in a study of T cell responses to AZD1222 COVID-19 vaccine. The table came from immunoSEQ multiplex PCR; TCRdb's copy has only in-frame clones and leaves some out. This sample carries 150,000 or so clones, around nine tenths of them seen once, and the ten largest clones take 2.6%. Sequencing was performed on peripheral blood, taken on day 0 of AZD1222 vaccination. Receptor source: an adult in good health. Each CDR3 is given with its conserved first and last residue. A D gene is named only where the DNA matches it firmly. Some rows have no size entry. The others give once, few or many, or a class for an expanded clone.

>TRBV7-8|TRBJ2-1|NA|TRBD2|14
TGTGCCAGCAGCTCTAGGACTAGTCTAGATGAGCAGTTCTTC
CASSSRTSLDEQFF
>TRBV19|TRBJ2-7|NA|NA|13
TGTGCCAGTAGTATAGATCGGGGCTACGAGCAGTACTTC
CASSIDRGYEQYF
>TRBV12-5|TRBJ2-3|NA|TRBD1|15
TGTGCTAGTGGCTCTGGACAGGGAAACACAGATACGCAGTATTTT
CASGSGQGNTDTQYF
>TRBV27|TRBJ1-2|NA|NA|12
TGTGCCAGCAGTTCCACAGGCTATGGCTACACCTTC
CASSSTGYGYTF
>TRBV6-5|TRBJ2-1|NA|TRBD2|14
TGTGCCAGCAGCGTGACTAGCGGGATCAATGAGCAGTTCTTC
CASSVTSGINEQFF
>TRBV5-4|TRBJ2-5|NA|TRBD2|15
TGTGCCAGCACCCCGGGACTAGCGGGGGGAGAGACCCAGTACTTC
CASTPGLAGGETQYF
>TRBV23-1|TRBJ1-1|once|TRBD1|14
TGCGCCAGCAGTCTCCCGGACAGGGGGCCTGAAGCTTTCTTT
CASSLPDRGPEAFF
>TRBV5-1|TRBJ2-3|NA|TRBD1|15
TGCGCCAGCAGCTTGGGACAGGGGCGCACAGATACGCAGTATTTT
CASSLGQGRTDTQYF
>TRBV15|TRBJ2-7|NA|TRBD1|16
TGTGCCACCAGCTCTGGAGTGGGACAGGGGGCGGGGGAGCAGTACTTC
CATSSGVGQGAGEQYF
>TRBV5-1|TRBJ2-7|NA|TRBD2|15
TGCGCCAGCAGCTTTCAGCGGGAGGTGTCCTACGAGCAGTACTTC
CASSFQREVSYEQYF
>TRBV7-9|TRBJ2-7|NA|TRBD2|14
TGTGCCAGCAGCTCCCTACTAGCGGTCTACGAGCAGTACTTC
CASSSLLAVYEQYF
>TRBV28|TRBJ1-1|NA|NA|12
TGTGCCAGCAGTTTGTCGGGGACTGAAGCTTTCTTT
CASSLSGTEAFF
>TRBV3-1/TRBV3-2|TRBJ2-3|NA|NA|15
TGTGCCAGCAGCCAAGATCTGGGGGTGACAGATACGCAGTATTTT
CASSQDLGVTDTQYF
>TRBV3-1/TRBV3-2|TRBJ1-1|once|NA|14
TGTGCCAGCAGCCAAGGATATCGTGGCACTGAAGCTTTCTTT
CASSQGYRGTEAFF
>TRBV6-5|TRBJ1-2|NA|TRBD1|14
TGTGCCAGCAGTCGGGACAGTCTGAACTATGGCTACACCTTC
CASSRDSLNYGYTF
>TRBV10-2|TRBJ2-7|NA|NA|16
TGCGCCAGCAGTGAGCCCCTCCCGGACAGATTCCTCGAGCAGTACTTC
CASSEPLPDRFLEQYF
>TRBV5-5|TRBJ1-2|NA|NA|14
TGTGCCAGCAGCTTGCAGGGGTTAAACTATGGCTACACCTTC
CASSLQGLNYGYTF
>TRBV6-2/TRBV6-3|TRBJ2-1|NA|TRBD2|17
TGTGCCAGCAGTTCGTGGGTTATAGCGGGAGATAACAATGAGCAGTTCTTC
CASSSWVIAGDNNEQFF
>TRBV27|TRBJ2-2|NA|TRBD2|14
TGTGCCAGCAGTCCGGGACTAGAGGTCGGGGAGCTGTTTTTT
CASSPGLEVGELFF
>TRBV7-2|TRBJ1-5|NA|NA|14
TGTGCCAGCAGCTTACTGGGGTTACCTCAGCCCCAGCATTTT
CASSLLGLPQPQHF
>TRBV6-5|TRBJ1-2|NA|NA|14
TGTGCCAGCAGACAGGGTGTGGGTAACTATGGCTACACCTTC
CASRQGVGNYGYTF
>TRBV29-1|TRBJ2-3|few|TRBD2|15
TGCAGCGTTGAAGATCGCGGGAGGGCCCCAGATACGCAGTATTTT
CSVEDRGRAPDTQYF
>TRBV15|TRBJ2-7|NA|NA|15
TGTGCCACCAGCAGAGAATTTGGGGGGTACCACGAGCAGTACTTC
CATSREFGGYHEQYF
>TRBV25-1|TRBJ2-5|NA|NA|15
TGTGCCAGCAGTGAATATACGGGACACCAAGAGACCCAGTACTTC
CASSEYTGHQETQYF
>TRBV11-2|TRBJ2-7|NA|NA|13
TGTGCCAGCAGCTTATCCGCCGACTACGAGCAGTACTTC
CASSLSADYEQYF
>TRBV11-2|TRBJ1-2|NA|TRBD1|14
TGTGCCAGCAGCTCGACAGGGGGATTCTATGGCTACACCTTC
CASSSTGGFYGYTF
>TRBV3-1/TRBV3-2|TRBJ1-2|NA|NA|11
TGTGCCAGCAGCCATGTGTATGGCTACACCTTC
CASSHVYGYTF
>TRBV30|TRBJ1-2|NA|TRBD1|13
TGTGCCTGGAGCGATGGACAGGGGAATGGCTACACCTTC
CAWSDGQGNGYTF
>TRBV20-1|TRBJ1-2|NA|NA|11
TGCAGTGCTTACCGGGGGCTTGGCTACACCTTC
CSAYRGLGYTF
>TRBV6-1|TRBJ2-1|once|TRBD2|17
TGTGCCAGCAGTGACAGCGCTAGCGGGAGGGACTACAATGAGCAGTTCTTC
CASSDSASGRDYNEQFF
>TRBV7-9|TRBJ1-2|NA|NA|15
TGTGCCAGCAGCATGACAGGCCCTGGGGACTATGGCTACACCTTC
CASSMTGPGDYGYTF
>TRBV24-1|TRBJ1-1|NA|NA|13
TGTGCCACCAGACAGGGTCCGAACACTGAAGCTTTCTTT
CATRQGPNTEAFF
>TRBV19|TRBJ2-1|NA|NA|15
TGTGCCAGTAGCCCCTCCGGACCCACGGGCAATGAGCAGTTCTTC
CASSPSGPTGNEQFF
>TRBV2|TRBJ1-1|NA|NA|14
TGTGCCAGCCGGCCCATGGGGGGGAACACTGAAGCTTTCTTT
CASRPMGGNTEAFF
>TRBV5-1|TRBJ1-4|once|NA|14
TGCGCCAGCAGCTTGGGGTCGGCTAATGAAAAACTGTTTTTT
CASSLGSANEKLFF
>TRBV12-3/TRBV12-4|TRBJ1-2|NA|NA|13
TGTGCCAGCAGTTCTCAGGGGTTCTATGGCTACACCTTC
CASSSQGFYGYTF
>TRBV11-2|TRBJ1-4|NA|NA|17
TGTGCCAGCAGCTTAGATCTCCACAGGACAACTAATGAAAAACTGTTTTTT
CASSLDLHRTTNEKLFF
>TRBV5-1|TRBJ2-6|NA|NA|15
TGCGCCAGCAGCCCGGGGAACTCTGGGGCCAACGTCCTGACTTTC
CASSPGNSGANVLTF
>TRBV2|TRBJ2-2|NA|TRBD2|15
TGTGCCAGCAGTGATAGCGGGAGTGGCACCGGGGAGCTGTTTTTT
CASSDSGSGTGELFF
>TRBV30|TRBJ1-2|NA|TRBD1|13
TGTGCCTGGGACCTGACAGGGGTGGATGGCTACACCTTC
CAWDLTGVDGYTF
>TRBV7-2|TRBJ2-7|NA|TRBD2|16
TGTGCCAGCAGCCTCACAGGGGGGACTAGCGGTTACGAGCAGTACTTC
CASSLTGGTSGYEQYF
>TRBV15|TRBJ2-5|NA|NA|12
TGTGCCACCAGCAGGCACCAAGAGACCCAGTACTTC
CATSRHQETQYF
>TRBV19|TRBJ1-5|NA|TRBD1|19
TGTGCCAGTAGGAAAAAGACAGGGGGTAAGCTTTATAGCAATCAGCCCCAGCATTTT
CASRKKTGGKLYSNQPQHF
>TRBV18|TRBJ1-2|once|NA|13
TGTGCCAGCACCAGGGATGGGGGCCGGGGCTACACCTTC
CASTRDGGRGYTF
>TRBV5-5|TRBJ1-3|NA|NA|13
TGTGCCAGCAGCCCCAACTCTGGAAACACCATATATTTT
CASSPNSGNTIYF
>TRBV18|TRBJ1-1|NA|NA|13
TGTGCCAGCTCACCGGGACTAAACACTGAAGCTTTCTTT
CASSPGLNTEAFF
>TRBV2|TRBJ2-7|NA|NA|12
TGTGCCAGCAGTATCGTCAGCTACGAGCAGTACTTC
CASSIVSYEQYF
>TRBV4-2|TRBJ2-4|NA|NA|13
TGTGCCAGCAGCTTTGACGAAAAAAACATTCAGTACTTC
CASSFDEKNIQYF
>TRBV5-1|TRBJ2-2|NA|TRBD1|15
TGCGCCAGCAGCTCCCGACAGGGGACCACCGGGGAGCTGTTTTTT
CASSSRQGTTGELFF
>TRBV11-2|TRBJ2-7|NA|TRBD2|15
TGTGCCAGCAGCCAGGACTCCGCGGGGGGCTACGAGCAGTACTTC
CASSQDSAGGYEQYF
>TRBV5-6|TRBJ1-2|NA|NA|12
TGTGCCAGCAGCCGACAGAACTATGGCTACACCTTC
CASSRQNYGYTF
>TRBV29-1|TRBJ1-1|NA|TRBD1|15
TGCAGCGTTGAAGGGGACAGGGAAGTGAACACTGAAGCTTTCTTT
CSVEGDREVNTEAFF
>TRBV6-2/TRBV6-3|TRBJ1-1|NA|NA|16
TGTGCCAGCAGCTTAGGGCTAGCGGCAGGGAGGACTGAAGCTTTCTTT
CASSLGLAAGRTEAFF